The source of this T cell receptor beta chain is a study of cytomegalovirus exposure and HLA in healthy donors. With 3 bases removed from V and 2 bases from J, the gap between germline ends came to 8 bases. There are 14 residues in the CDR3. CDR1 MNHEY and CDR2 SMNVEV come from the germline V gene (reference sequence). Amplification used 60 Vbeta primers and 13 Jbeta primers. The data were produced by immunoSEQ multiplex PCR, yet TCRdb's version contains in-frame clones alone and is incomplete. Of some 170,000 clones in the sample, under 85% were seen once. This clone has a single count. The origin of this receptor is a male donor in good health and CMV-seronegative. The chain combines TRBV27 with TRBJ1-3; D is undetermined. Sequenced: PBMCs. Here the CDR3 DNA reads TGTGCCAGCAGTTTTTCCCGGGCTGGAAACACCATATATTTT. The encoded protein is CASSFSRAGNTIYF.